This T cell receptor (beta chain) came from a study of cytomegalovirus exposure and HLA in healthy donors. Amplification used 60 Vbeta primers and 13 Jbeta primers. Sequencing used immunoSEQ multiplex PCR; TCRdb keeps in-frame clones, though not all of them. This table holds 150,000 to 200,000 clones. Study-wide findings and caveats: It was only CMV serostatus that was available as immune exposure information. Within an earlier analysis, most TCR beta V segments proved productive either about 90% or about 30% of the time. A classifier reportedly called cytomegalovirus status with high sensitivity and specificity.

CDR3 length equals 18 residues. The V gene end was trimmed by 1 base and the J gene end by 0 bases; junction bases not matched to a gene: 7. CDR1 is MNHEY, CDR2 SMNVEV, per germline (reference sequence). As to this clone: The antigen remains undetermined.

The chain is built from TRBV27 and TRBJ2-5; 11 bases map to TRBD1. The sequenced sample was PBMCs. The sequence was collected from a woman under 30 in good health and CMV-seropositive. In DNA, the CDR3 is TGTGCCAGCAGTTTATACTCCGGGACAGGGGGGTACCAAGAGACCCAGTACTTC. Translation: CASSLYSGTGGYQETQYF.